A selection of T cell receptor beta chains follows, all from one sample in a study of T cells after yellow fever vaccination. TCRdb reprocessed the 5' RACE reads with MiXCR, giving one entry per CDR3 protein. Of about 210,000 distinct CDR3 sequences in the sample, roughly 3.3% are singletons; the top ten hold under 3.5%. The starting material was CD4+ T cells sorted from PBMCs, obtained 10 days after the yellow fever booster vaccination. The receptors here all came from a young man who received the YFV17D yellow fever vaccine. CDR3s include the opening cysteine and the closing phenylalanine or tryptophan. A D gene is named only where the DNA matches it firmly. The size entry is marked missing in some rows and otherwise reads once, few, many or a size class.

v_gene	d_gene	len	abundance	j_gene	CDR3aa	CDR3nt
TRBV10-3	NA	13	many	TRBJ2-7	CAISDGQYYEQYF	TGTGCCATCTCGGACGGCCAGTACTACGAGCAGTACTTC
TRBV5-1	NA	14	many	TRBJ2-3	CASSVAENTDTQYF	TGCGCCAGCAGCGTAGCGGAAAACACAGATACGCAGTATTTT
TRBV29-1	NA	12	many	TRBJ1-5	CSAQEGDQPQHF	TGCAGCGCACAGGAGGGGGATCAGCCCCAGCATTTT
TRBV24-1	NA	13	many	TRBJ2-2	CATGSPNTGELFF	TGTGCCACGGGCAGCCCGAACACCGGGGAGCTGTTTTTT
TRBV4-3	NA	14	few	TRBJ2-7	CASSRDYQAFEQYF	TGCGCCAGCAGCCGCGATTATCAGGCGTTTGAGCAGTACTTC
TRBV11-2	TRBD2	18	few	TRBJ2-2	CASSLRYPGTRSAGELFF	TGTGCCAGCAGCTTACGATACCCCGGGACTAGGAGCGCCGGGGAGCTGTTTTTT
TRBV7-9	TRBD1	13	many	TRBJ1-1	CASTGQGVTEAFF	TGTGCCAGCACGGGACAGGGTGTCACTGAAGCTTTCTTT
TRBV19	NA	14	NA	TRBJ1-1	CASSSYWVNTEAFF	TGTGCCAGTAGTTCTTATTGGGTGAACACTGAAGCTTTCTTT
TRBV3-1	NA	14	few	TRBJ2-7	CASSQDWVSYEQYF	TGTGCCAGCAGCCAAGATTGGGTGTCCTACGAGCAGTACTTC
TRBV12-3/TRBV12-4	NA	15	NA	TRBJ2-3	CASTPSTRETDTQYF	TGTGCCAGCACCCCCTCCACTCGGGAGACAGATACGCAGTATTTT
TRBV9	NA	15	few	TRBJ2-5	CASSASQAEGETQYF	TGTGCCAGCAGCGCCTCCCAGGCGGAGGGGGAGACCCAGTACTTC
TRBV6-5	NA	14	many	TRBJ1-1	CASSHPQGNTEAFF	TGTGCCAGCAGTCACCCTCAGGGTAACACTGAAGCTTTCTTT
TRBV4-2	TRBD1	15	many	TRBJ2-7	CASSQGDRDTHEQYF	TGTGCCAGCAGCCAAGGGGACAGGGACACCCACGAGCAGTACTTC
TRBV28	TRBD2	14	few	TRBJ2-3	CASRLAGRGYTQYF	TGTGCCAGCCGACTAGCGGGGCGTGGATATACGCAGTATTTT
TRBV5-1	TRBD1	13	many	TRBJ1-2	CASSRDRDYGYTF	TGCGCCAGCAGCCGGGACAGGGACTATGGCTACACCTTC
TRBV20-1	NA	12	NA	TRBJ1-2	CSADDVNYGYTF	TGCAGTGCAGATGACGTCAACTATGGCTACACCTTC
TRBV5-1	TRBD1	15	NA	TRBJ2-3	CASSRDRGGTDTQYF	TGCGCCAGCAGTCGAGACAGGGGCGGCACAGATACGCAGTATTTT
TRBV5-4	NA	13	many	TRBJ2-3	CASSFDSGDTQYF	TGTGCCAGCAGCTTCGACTCGGGGGATACGCAGTATTTT
TRBV6-2/TRBV6-3	NA	13	many	TRBJ2-3	CASSYGGTDTQYF	TGTGCCAGCAGTTACGGGGGCACAGATACGCAGTATTTT
TRBV24-1	NA	17	NA	TRBJ2-1	CATSDLGGWGFRDEQFF	TGTGCCACCAGTGATTTGGGGGGGTGGGGCTTTCGGGATGAGCAGTTCTTC
TRBV3-1	NA	13	many	TRBJ2-4	CASSQGRRDIQYF	TGTGCCAGCAGCCAAGGCAGAAGGGACATTCAGTACTTC
TRBV24-1	TRBD2	16	few	TRBJ2-2	CATSDASGGASGELFF	TGTGCCACCAGTGATGCTAGCGGGGGGGCCTCCGGGGAGCTGTTTTTT
TRBV7-2	NA	13	many	TRBJ1-1	CASSPRSDAEAFF	TGTGCCAGCAGCCCACGATCGGATGCTGAAGCTTTCTTT
TRBV5-1	NA	13	NA	TRBJ1-2	CASAQGPLNGYTF	TGCGCCAGCGCCCAGGGACCGCTGAATGGCTACACCTTC
TRBV6-2/TRBV6-3	NA	15	few	TRBJ2-1	CASSYSPTGYNEQFF	TGTGCCAGCAGTTACTCTCCGACTGGCTACAATGAGCAGTTCTTC
TRBV9	NA	15	NA	TRBJ2-7	CASSVAPDPTRGQYF	TGTGCCAGCAGCGTAGCCCCCGACCCAACCCGGGGGCAGTACTTC
TRBV4-3	TRBD1	14	many	TRBJ1-4	CASSQTGLGEKLFF	TGCGCCAGCAGCCAGACAGGGCTCGGGGAAAAACTGTTTTTT
TRBV24-1	NA	16	few	TRBJ2-3	CATTTGQLGGSDTQYF	TGTGCCACCACTACCGGACAGTTGGGTGGGTCAGATACGCAGTATTTT
TRBV25-1	NA	15	many	TRBJ2-5	CASSVRGRAQETQYF	TGTGCCAGCAGTGTTCGGGGAAGGGCCCAAGAGACCCAGTACTTC
TRBV20-1	NA	13	many	TRBJ2-3	CSAREVYTDTQYF	TGCAGTGCTAGAGAGGTGTACACAGATACGCAGTATTTT
TRBV11-2	TRBD1	15	many	TRBJ1-2	CASAGTGGAWIGYTF	TGTGCCAGCGCCGGGACAGGGGGCGCATGGATCGGCTACACCTTC
TRBV27	NA	13	many	TRBJ2-5	CASSFQGSETQYF	TGTGCCAGCAGTTTTCAGGGGAGCGAGACCCAGTACTTC
TRBV6-6	TRBD2	15	few	TRBJ2-3	CASSGLAGPPDTQYF	TGTGCCAGCAGTGGACTAGCGGGTCCCCCAGATACGCAGTATTTT
TRBV7-2	NA	13	many	TRBJ1-2	CASSDYISIGYTF	TGTGCCAGCAGCGATTACATATCGATCGGCTACACCTTC
TRBV5-1	TRBD2	14	many	TRBJ2-5	CASSDPAGGETQYF	TGCGCCAGCAGCGACCCAGCGGGGGGCGAGACCCAGTACTTC
TRBV20-1	NA	14	many	TRBJ2-1	CSASGLVGYNEQFF	TGCAGTGCTAGCGGGCTAGTGGGATACAATGAGCAGTTCTTC
TRBV3-1	NA	14	few	TRBJ2-1	CASRKTESYNEQFF	TGTGCCAGCAGGAAAACGGAGTCCTACAATGAGCAGTTCTTC
TRBV9	NA	13	NA	TRBJ1-6	CASSVTNGAPLHF	TGTGCCAGCAGCGTAACAAACGGGGCACCCCTCCACTTT